The subject of this entry is one T cell receptor beta chain. CDR3 size: 14 residues. V lost 2 bases, J lost 2 bases, and 0 bases stayed unmatched. CDR1 is LNHDA and CDR2 is SQIVND in the germline V gene (reference sequence). Enrollment of patients from Seattle took place during active infection, with longitudinal follow-up. In the study's own analysis: It was from reference gene primer amplification that nucleated cell counts were estimated. TCRdb's copy holds only in-frame clones and misses some; the assay was immunoSEQ multiplex PCR. V and J calls and clone size follow that table, whereas D and trimming were derived from the DNA. The table lists about 170,000 clones, around nine tenths of them singletons. The data derive from a study of blood T cell repertoires in COVID-19. Study-level information: Samples of COVID-19 (acute and convalescent) were obtained from the United States, Italy and Spain. T cells, B-cell-depleted T cells, or PBMCs supplied cDNA or gDNA.

The sequenced material came from peripheral blood. This clonotype was sampled from a woman older than 75 with COVID-19, enrolled during active disease. V and J are TRBV19 and TRBJ2-7; TRBD2 agrees at 10 bases. CDR3 nucleotide sequence: TGTGCCAGTAGTATACTAGCGGGAGCCTACGAGCAGTACTTC. Translation: CASSILAGAYEQYF.